The clone carrying this T cell receptor (beta chain) has only a few counts. The antigen is not known. The entry originates in a study of T-cell reconstitution after alpha-beta-depleted transplantation in children. General study results and limits: T-cell numbers and diversity one year post-transplant derived largely from freshly generated T cells.

TCRbeta library preparation incorporated unique molecular identifiers. TCRdb fed the PCR reads into MiXCR, producing one record per CDR3 protein. The sample records 700,000 to 950,000 distinct CDR3 sequences, about 15% being singletons. The CDR3 covers 14 residues. Sequenced here: PBMCs, mostly from graft donor cells, sampled 360 days after TCRalphabeta/CD19-depleted stem cell transplant. This rearrangement joins TRBV21-1 to TRBJ2-4; the tabulated D call, TRBD1, remains unverified against the DNA. TRBV21-1 is a documented pseudogene. This receptor was taken from a male patient younger than 18 who had a stem cell transplant for acute lymphoblastic leukemia, so the T cells may come from the graft donor. The chain's CDR3 is CASSGQGPQNIQYF. In DNA form, the CDR3 reads TGTGCCAGCAGCGGACAGGGGCCCCAAAACATTCAGTACTTC.